The clone carrying this TCR beta chain was counted a single time. What it binds is unknown. The entry originates in a study of shared clonotypes between healthy human individuals. Points from the study as a whole: Enrolling few donors narrowed the genetic and exposure-history diversity that was represented. Sampling was confined to blood; repertoires within tissues likely differ.

The J segment lost 8 bases and the V segment lost 5 bases, leaving 8 bases of the junction unmatched. The CDR3 covers 14 residues. Germline V gene lookup returns CDR1 SGHVS and CDR2 FQNEAQ. Each unsorted PBMC replicate got 300 ng genomic DNA, roughly 29,000 genomes. TCRdb's copy holds only in-frame clones and misses some; the assay was immunoSEQ multiplex PCR. The sample shows fewer than 600,000 clones, 75% to 80% of them seen only once. This chain uses TRBV7-8 with TRBJ2-1; 8 nucleotides line up with TRBD1. Sequencing was carried out using PBMCs. The sequence was obtained from a woman aged 40 to 55 in good health. Some clones in this sample may be carry-over from other donors' samples. The CDR3 bases are TGTGCCAGCAGCGTGAGGACAGGGTGGGATGAGCAGTTCTTC. It translates to CASSVRTGWDEQFF. Full variable domain (missing parts from reference TRBV7-8 and TRBJ2-1): GAGVSQSPRYKVAKRGQDVALRCDPISGHVSLFWYQQALGQGPEFLTYFQNEAQLDKSGLPSDRFFAERPEGSVSTLKIQRTQQEDSAVYLCASSVRTGWDEQFFGPGTRLTVL.